Each of the 15 T cell receptor beta chains below was sequenced from the same sample in a study of OX40 agonist ivuxolimab in advanced cancers. Here immunoSEQ multiplex PCR was the method, and the copy in TCRdb shows in-frame clones only, minus some. The table lists about 150,000 clones, just over 90% of them singletons. This material consisted of CD4+ or CD8+ T cells sorted from blood, taken in a trial of the OX40 agonist ivuxolimab. All receptors come from an adult with an advanced solid tumor such as melanoma, head and neck, liver or kidney cancer.

The DNA of the CDR3 is TGCGCCAGCAGCCAAGCCGGGACAGGGTTTTACGAGCAGTACTTC. Translated: CASSQAGTGFYEQYF. The chain uses TRBV4-1 and TRBJ2-7, with 9 bases that match TRBD1. CDR3 size: 15 residues. V trimming: 1 base; J trimming: 4 bases; junction bases outside the gene matches: 5. The germline CDR1 and CDR2 sequences are MGHRA and YSYEKL.

The chain couples TRBV4-1 to TRBJ1-1; 10 bases agree with TRBD1. The CDR3 length is 15 residues. The germline gives CDR1 MGHRA, CDR2 YSYEKL. Unmatched junction bases numbered 4, after V lost 2 bases and J lost 4 bases. CDR3 loop: CASSQNRDRGTEAFF. The CDR3 DNA sequence: TGCGCCAGCAGCCAAAACCGGGACAGGGGCACTGAAGCTTTCTTT.

This clone was observed once. The genes are TRBV6-6 and TRBJ1-5; 8 positions match TRBD1. Trimming at V came to 7 bases and at J to 0 bases, leaving 8 bases not matched to a gene. CDR1 MNHNY and CDR2 SVGAGI come from the germline V gene (reference sequence). This CDR3 is 16 amino acids long. CDR3 sequence reads: CASIPGGQVSNQPQHF. The DNA for the CDR3 is TGTGCCAGCATCCCCGGGGGACAGGTTAGCAATCAGCCCCAGCATTTT.

The J gene is TRBJ2-5, the V gene TRBV5-4; 7 bases fit TRBD2. Germline V CDR1 and CDR2: SGHNT, YYREEE (reference sequence). This CDR3 is built from 14 residues. V gave up 4 bases and J gave up 2 bases; unmatched junction bases: 5. CDR3 in DNA: TGTGCCAGCAGCACGGGGGGAGTTCAAGAGACCCAGTACTTC. Translating it yields CASSTGGVQETQYF.

V usage is TRBV9 and J usage is TRBJ1-1, with 8 bases aligning to TRBD1. Germline loops: CDR1 SGDLS, CDR2 YYNGEE. This CDR3 spans 16 amino acids. With V trimmed by 0 bases and J by 5 bases, 9 bases remained unmatched. The chain's CDR3 is CASSVGMTGAYTEAFF. For the CDR3, the DNA is TGTGCCAGCAGCGTAGGAATGACAGGGGCTTATACTGAAGCTTTCTTT.

The V call is TRBV11-2, the J call TRBJ1-5; a weak D match, TRBD1 (5 bases). Germline CDR1 and CDR2: SGHAT and FQNNGV. V dropped 5 bases and J dropped 7 bases, with 12 bases sitting between them. The CDR3 loop spans 13 amino acids. The CDR3: CASSPGSRQPQHF. DNA of the CDR3: TGTGCCAGCAGCCCAGGGTCGCGGCAGCCCCAGCATTTT. The variable domain in full, with the rest retrieved from reference TRBV11-2 and TRBJ1-5, is EAGVAQSPRYKIIEKRQSVAFWCNPISGHATLYWYQQILGQGPKLLIQFQNNGVVDDSQLPKDRFSAERLKGVDSTLKIQPAKLEDSAVYLCASSPGSRQPQHFGDGTRLSIL.

This sequence joins TRBV5-1 and TRBJ2-4, with D perhaps being TRBD1 or TRBD2 (5 bases each). The CDR3 is made up of 16 amino acids. V lost 0 bases and J 0 bases, leaving 10 bases between the germline ends. Germline CDR1 is SGHRS and CDR2 is YFSETQ. CDR3 loop: CASSLGGVLAKNIQYF. CDR3 nucleotide sequence: TGCGCCAGCAGCTTGGGAGGGGTATTAGCCAAAAACATTCAGTACTTC.

The chain employs TRBV6-5 and TRBJ1-5; D is unclear. The CDR3 contains 12 residues. V was pared by 8 bases and J by 6 bases, with 11 bases between. Germline-derived CDR1 and CDR2 are MNHEY and SVGAGI. Here the CDR3 DNA reads TGTGCCAGCCTAAATCCCGGTCAGCCCCAGCATTTT. The encoded protein is CASLNPGQPQHF.

This chain joins TRBV16 and TRBJ2-3; D gene uncertain. Between the trimmed V and J ends, which lost 1 base and 1 base, there was a span of 12 bases. The CDR3 has 16 amino acids. Germline assignment: CDR1 KGHSY and CDR2 FQNENV. CDR3 residues: CASSQFRVGRTDTQYF. The CDR3 DNA sequence: TGTGCCAGCAGCCAATTCCGGGTGGGTCGCACAGATACGCAGTATTTT.

The rearrangement joins TRBV5-1 to TRBJ2-7; TRBD1 matches at 7 bases. The germline CDR1 and CDR2 sequences are SGHRS and YFSETQ. Trimming cost V 1 base and J 1 base; bases outside gene matches: 5. This CDR3 contains 15 residues. The DNA for the CDR3 is TGCGCCAGCAGCTTGAATACAGGGGAGTCCTACGAGCAGTACTTC. Translated: CASSLNTGESYEQYF.

The J gene is TRBJ1-2, the V gene TRBV5-8; 9 bases map to TRBD1. With V trimmed by 0 bases and J by 3 bases, 6 bases remained unmatched. Germline CDR1 and CDR2: SGHTS and YDEGEE. The CDR3 has 16 residues. The CDR3 DNA is TGTGCCAGCAGCTTGGCCGGGACAGGGACTCACTATGGCTACACCTTC. Amino acids: CASSLAGTGTHYGYTF. The full variable domain, its missing parts supplied by reference TRBV5-8 and TRBJ1-2, is EAGVTQSPTHLIKTRGQQATLRCSPISGHTSVYWYQQALGLGLQFLLWYDEGEERNRGNFPPRFSGRQFPNYSSELNVNALELEDSALYLCASSLAGTGTHYGYTFGSGTRLTVV.

This chain links TRBV5-6 with TRBJ2-7, with TRBD1 as a possible D gene (6 bases). V lost 4 bases and J lost 4, with 15 bases in between. CDR1 is SGHDT and CDR2 is YYEEEE in the germline V gene. There are 14 residues in the CDR3. The CDR3 loop is CASSPWTDFYEQYF. CDR3 in DNA: TGTGCCAGCAGCCCCTGGACAGATTTTTACGAGCAGTACTTC.

The genes are TRBV7-2 and TRBJ2-5; unclear D gene. The CDR3 loop spans 12 amino acids. The V end was cut by 4 bases, the J end by 5 bases, with 8 bases between. Germline assignment: CDR1 SGHTA and CDR2 FQGNSA. As DNA, the CDR3 is TGTGCCAGCAGCTACAACGGGGAGACCCAGTACTTC. Translation: CASSYNGETQYF.

The chain combines TRBV6-6 with TRBJ1-3; possible D gene TRBD1, 6 bases. The V gene's germline CDR1 is MNHNY and CDR2 SVGAGI (reference sequence). The CDR3 has 16 amino acids. Trimming took off 2 bases at V and 0 bases at J, with 11 bases between the two ends. In DNA, the CDR3 is TGTGCCAGCAGTTACACGGAGGGGGGCTCTGGAAACACCATATATTTT. Residues: CASSYTEGGSGNTIYF.

The chain couples TRBV14 to TRBJ1-5; D is ambiguous. Trimming pared 1 base from V and 7 bases from J, leaving 14 bases between. CDR3 length equals 15 residues. CDR1 SGHDN and CDR2 FVKESK come from the germline V gene. DNA of the CDR3: TGTGCCAGCAGCCAAGGGGTAGGGTTTAACCAGCCCCAGCATTTT. Amino acid sequence: CASSQGVGFNQPQHF. The variable domain in full, with the rest retrieved from reference TRBV14 and TRBJ1-5, is EAGVTQFPSHSVIEKGQTVTLRCDPISGHDNLYWYRRVMGKEIKFLLHFVKESKQDESGMPNNRFLAERTGGTYSTLKVQPAELEDSGVYFCASSQGVGFNQPQHFGDGTRLSIL.